The T cell receptor (beta chain) described here comes from a study of spatial heterogeneity in lung cancer. Study-wide results and caveats: In blood, ubiquitous expanded tumor TCRs appeared more at resection than follow-up.

In this sample, this clonotype turned up many times. Its antigen is still unknown. Germline-derived CDR1 and CDR2 are SEHNR and FQNEAQ (reference sequence). Trimming took 5 bases from V and 9 from J; bases not matched to a gene: 11. The CDR3 covers 15 residues. Time point denoted: sample taken at primary tumor resection. Sequencing was performed on whole RNA extracted from tumor and nontumor lung tissue, or from frozen PBMC, and the material was left unsorted. The study tagged each TCR cDNA molecule with a unique molecular identifier. Each CDR3 protein gets one entry after TCRdb re-called the 5' RACE reads with MiXCR. Altogether 13,000 to 15,000 distinct CDR3 sequences are present, around 9.1% being singletons, with the ten largest covering around 29%.

J is TRBJ2-1 and V is TRBV7-9; 9 bases align to TRBD2. The receptor comes from a male donor with early-stage non-small cell lung cancer. The material was PBMCs, obtained at surgery. DNA of the CDR3: TGTGCCAGCAGCGACCCTACTAGCGGGTTCGCTGAGCAGTTCTTC. This encodes CASSDPTSGFAEQFF.